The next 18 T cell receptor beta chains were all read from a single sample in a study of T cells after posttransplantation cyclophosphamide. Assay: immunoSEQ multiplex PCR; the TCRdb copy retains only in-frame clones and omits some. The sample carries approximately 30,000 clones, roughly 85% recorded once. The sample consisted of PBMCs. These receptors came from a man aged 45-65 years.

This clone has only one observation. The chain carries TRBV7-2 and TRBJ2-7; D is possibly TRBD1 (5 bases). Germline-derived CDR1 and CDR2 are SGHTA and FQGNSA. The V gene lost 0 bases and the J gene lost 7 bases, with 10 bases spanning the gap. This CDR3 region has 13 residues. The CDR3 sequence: CASSLAGRTEQYF. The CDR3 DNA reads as TGTGCCAGCAGCTTAGCGGGGCGGACAGAGCAGTACTTC. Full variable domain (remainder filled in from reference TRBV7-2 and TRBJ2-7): GAGVSQSPSNKVTEKGKDVELRCDPISGHTALYWYRQSLGQGLEFLIYFQGNSAPDKSGLPSDRFSAERTGGSVSTLTIQRTQQEDSAVYLCASSLAGRTEQYFGPGTRLTVT.

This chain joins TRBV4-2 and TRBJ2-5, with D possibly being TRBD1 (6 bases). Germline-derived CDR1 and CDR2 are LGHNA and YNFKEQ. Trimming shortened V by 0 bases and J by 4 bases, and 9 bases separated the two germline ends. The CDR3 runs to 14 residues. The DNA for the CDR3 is TGTGCCAGCAGCCAAGACAGGGGCGGAGAGACCCAGTACTTC. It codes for CASSQDRGGETQYF.

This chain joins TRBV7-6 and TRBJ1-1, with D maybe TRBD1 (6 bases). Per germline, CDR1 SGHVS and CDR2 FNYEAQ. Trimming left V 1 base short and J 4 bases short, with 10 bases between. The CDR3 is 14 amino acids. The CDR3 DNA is TGTGCCAGCAGCTTAGAACAGGGAAGCACTGAAGCTTTCTTT. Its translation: CASSLEQGSTEAFF.

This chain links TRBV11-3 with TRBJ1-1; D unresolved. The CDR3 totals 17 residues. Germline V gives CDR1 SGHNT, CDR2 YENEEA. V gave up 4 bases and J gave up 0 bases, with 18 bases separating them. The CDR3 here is CASSSRHTKRMNTEAFF. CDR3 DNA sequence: TGTGCCAGCAGCTCCAGACACACAAAACGCATGAACACTGAAGCTTTCTTT.

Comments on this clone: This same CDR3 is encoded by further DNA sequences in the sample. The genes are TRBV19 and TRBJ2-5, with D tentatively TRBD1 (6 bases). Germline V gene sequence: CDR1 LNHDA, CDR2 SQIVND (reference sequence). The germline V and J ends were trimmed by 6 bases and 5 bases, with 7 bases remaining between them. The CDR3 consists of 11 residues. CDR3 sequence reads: CASRGGETQYF. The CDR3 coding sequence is TGTGCCAGTAGAGGGGGTGAGACCCAGTACTTC.

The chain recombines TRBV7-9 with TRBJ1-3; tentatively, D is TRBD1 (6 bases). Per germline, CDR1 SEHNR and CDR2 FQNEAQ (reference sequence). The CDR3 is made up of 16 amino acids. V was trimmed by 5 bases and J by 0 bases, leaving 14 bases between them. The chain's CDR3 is CASSRLTGGSGNTIYF. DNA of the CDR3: TGTGCCAGCAGCCGACTGACAGGCGGCTCTGGAAACACCATATATTTT.

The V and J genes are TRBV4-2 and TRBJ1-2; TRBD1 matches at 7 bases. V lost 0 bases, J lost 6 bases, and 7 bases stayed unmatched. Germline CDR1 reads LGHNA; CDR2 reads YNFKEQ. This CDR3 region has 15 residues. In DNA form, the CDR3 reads TGTGCCAGCAGCCAAGATCAGGACAGGCTAAATGGCTACACCTTC. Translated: CASSQDQDRLNGYTF.

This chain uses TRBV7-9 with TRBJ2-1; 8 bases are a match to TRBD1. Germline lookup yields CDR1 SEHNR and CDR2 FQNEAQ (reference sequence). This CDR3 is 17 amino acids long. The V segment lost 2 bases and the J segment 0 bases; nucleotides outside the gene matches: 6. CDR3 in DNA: TGTGCCAGCAGCTTACCTAGACAGGGGAGCTCCTACAATGAGCAGTTCTTC. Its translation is CASSLPRQGSSYNEQFF.

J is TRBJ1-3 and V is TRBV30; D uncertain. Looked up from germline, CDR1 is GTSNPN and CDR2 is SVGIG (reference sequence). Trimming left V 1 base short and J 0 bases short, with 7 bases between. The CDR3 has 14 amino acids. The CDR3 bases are TGTGCCTGGAGTGCCGCGAGCTCTGGAAACACCATATATTTT. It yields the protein CAWSAASSGNTIYF.

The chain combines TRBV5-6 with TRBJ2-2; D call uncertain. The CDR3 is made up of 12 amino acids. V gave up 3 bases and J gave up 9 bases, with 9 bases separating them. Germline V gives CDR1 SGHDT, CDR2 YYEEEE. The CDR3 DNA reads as TGTGCCAGCAGCTCGGTGCCCAGGGAGCTGTTTTTT. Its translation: CASSSVPRELFF. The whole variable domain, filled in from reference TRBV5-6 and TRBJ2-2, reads DAGVTQSPTHLIKTRGQQVTLRCSPKSGHDTVSWYQQALGQGPQFIFQYYEEEERQRGNFPDRFSGHQFPNYSSELNVNALLLGDSALYLCASSSVPRELFFGEGSRLTVL.

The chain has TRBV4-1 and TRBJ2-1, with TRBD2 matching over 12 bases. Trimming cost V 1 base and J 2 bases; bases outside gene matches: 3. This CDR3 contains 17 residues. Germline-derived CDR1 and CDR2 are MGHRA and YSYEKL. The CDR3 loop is CASSQGLAGGPYNEQFF. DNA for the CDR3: TGCGCCAGCAGCCAAGGGCTAGCGGGGGGGCCCTACAATGAGCAGTTCTTC.

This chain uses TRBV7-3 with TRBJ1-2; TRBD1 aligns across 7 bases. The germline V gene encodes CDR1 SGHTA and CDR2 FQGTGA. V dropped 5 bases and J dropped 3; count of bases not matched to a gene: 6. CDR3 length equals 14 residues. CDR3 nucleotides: TGTGCCAGCAGCCCAGGGGGTCCCGACTATGGCTACACCTTC. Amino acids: CASSPGGPDYGYTF.

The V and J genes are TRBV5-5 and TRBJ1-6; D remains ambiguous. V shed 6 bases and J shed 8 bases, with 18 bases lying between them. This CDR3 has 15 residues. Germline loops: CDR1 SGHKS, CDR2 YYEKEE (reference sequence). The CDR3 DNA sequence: TGTGCCAGCACCCCCGCCCCGGCGGCGGATTCACCCCTCCACTTT. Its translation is CASTPAPAADSPLHF.

CDR3 amino acids: CASSFGIPAGTQYF. CDR3 DNA sequence: TGTGCCAGCAGCTTCGGTATCCCTGCTGGGACCCAGTACTTC. The genes are TRBV7-2 and TRBJ2-5; D gene unclear. Germline lookup yields CDR1 SGHTA and CDR2 FQGNSA. The V and J ends lost 3 bases and 7 bases respectively, with 15 bases between them. The CDR3 has 14 residues.

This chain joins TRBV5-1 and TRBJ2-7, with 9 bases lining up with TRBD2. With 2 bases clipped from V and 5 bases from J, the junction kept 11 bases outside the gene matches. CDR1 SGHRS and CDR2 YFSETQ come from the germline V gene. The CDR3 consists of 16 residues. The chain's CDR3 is CASSLEGAGGHHEQYF. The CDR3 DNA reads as TGCGCCAGCAGCTTAGAAGGTGCGGGGGGGCACCACGAGCAGTACTTC.

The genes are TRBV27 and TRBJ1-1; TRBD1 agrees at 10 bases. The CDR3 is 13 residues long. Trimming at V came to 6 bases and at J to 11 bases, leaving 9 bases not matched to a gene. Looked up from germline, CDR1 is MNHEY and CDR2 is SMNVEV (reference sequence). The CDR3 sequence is CASRRQGARGAFF. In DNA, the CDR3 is TGTGCCAGCAGGCGACAGGGGGCTAGGGGCGCTTTCTTT.

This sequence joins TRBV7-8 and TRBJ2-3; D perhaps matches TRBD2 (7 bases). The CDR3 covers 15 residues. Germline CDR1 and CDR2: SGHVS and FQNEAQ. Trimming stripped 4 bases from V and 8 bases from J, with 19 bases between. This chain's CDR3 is CASSYSRGAGGTQYF. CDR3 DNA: TGTGCCAGCAGCTATAGTCGGGGGGCCGGCGGTACGCAGTATTTT.

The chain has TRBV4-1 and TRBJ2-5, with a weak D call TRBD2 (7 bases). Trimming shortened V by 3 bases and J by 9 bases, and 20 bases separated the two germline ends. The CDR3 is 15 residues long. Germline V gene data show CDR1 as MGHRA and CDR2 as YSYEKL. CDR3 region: CASSQGQGNGGSQYF. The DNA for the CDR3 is TGCGCCAGCAGCCAGGGGCAGGGGAACGGGGGGTCCCAGTACTTC.